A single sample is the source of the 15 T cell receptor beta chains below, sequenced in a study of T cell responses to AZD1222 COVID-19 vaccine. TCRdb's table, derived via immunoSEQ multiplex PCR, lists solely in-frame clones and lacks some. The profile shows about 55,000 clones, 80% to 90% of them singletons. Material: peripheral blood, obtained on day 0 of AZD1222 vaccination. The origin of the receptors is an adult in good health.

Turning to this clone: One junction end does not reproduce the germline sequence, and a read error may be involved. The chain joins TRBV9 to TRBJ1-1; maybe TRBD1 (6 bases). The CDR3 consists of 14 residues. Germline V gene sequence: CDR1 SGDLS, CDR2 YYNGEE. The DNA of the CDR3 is TGTGCCAGCAGCGTAGGTTGGAGTGCAGGGGCGCCGGTCTTT. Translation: CASSVGWSAGAPVF.

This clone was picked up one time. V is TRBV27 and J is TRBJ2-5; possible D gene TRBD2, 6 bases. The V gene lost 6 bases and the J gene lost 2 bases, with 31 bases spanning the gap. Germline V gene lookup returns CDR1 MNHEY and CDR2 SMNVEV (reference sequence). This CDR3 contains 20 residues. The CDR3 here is CASSPRAVTSRGTGQETQYF. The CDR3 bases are TGTGCCAGCAGCCCAAGGGCCGTCACTAGCAGAGGTACGGGGCAAGAGACCCAGTACTTC.

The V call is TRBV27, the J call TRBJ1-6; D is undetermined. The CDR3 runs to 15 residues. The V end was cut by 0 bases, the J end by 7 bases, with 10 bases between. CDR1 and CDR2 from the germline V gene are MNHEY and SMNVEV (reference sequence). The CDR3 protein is CASSLSRIGNSPLHF. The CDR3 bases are TGTGCCAGCAGTTTATCGCGCATAGGGAATTCACCCCTCCACTTT.

The chain's CDR3 is CSVGGSTGELFF. CDR3 in DNA: TGCAGCGTCGGGGGGAGCACCGGGGAGCTGTTTTTT. The gene calls are TRBV29-1 and TRBJ2-2, with TRBD2 identical over 7 bases. The germline CDR1 and CDR2 sequences are SQVTM and ANQGSEA. Trimming cost V 6 bases and J 4 bases; bases outside gene matches: 2. This CDR3 has 12 amino acids.

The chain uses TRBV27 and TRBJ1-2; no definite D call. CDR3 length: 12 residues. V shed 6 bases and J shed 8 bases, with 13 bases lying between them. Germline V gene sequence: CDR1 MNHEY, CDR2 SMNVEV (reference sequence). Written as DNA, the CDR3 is TGTGCCAGCAGGGAACGGGGAGGAGGCTACACCTTC. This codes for CASRERGGGYTF.

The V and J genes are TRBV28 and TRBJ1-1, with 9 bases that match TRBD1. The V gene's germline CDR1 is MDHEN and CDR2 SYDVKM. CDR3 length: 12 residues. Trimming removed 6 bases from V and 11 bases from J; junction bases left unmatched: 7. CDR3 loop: CASRSGQGRAFF. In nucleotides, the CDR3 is TGTGCCAGCAGATCTGGACAGGGGCGGGCTTTCTTT. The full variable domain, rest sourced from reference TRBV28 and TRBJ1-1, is DVKVTQSSRYLVKRTGEKVFLECVQDMDHENMFWYRQDPGLGLRLIYFSYDVKMKEKGDIPEGYSVSREKKERFSLILESASTNQTSMYLCASRSGQGRAFFGQGTRLTVV.

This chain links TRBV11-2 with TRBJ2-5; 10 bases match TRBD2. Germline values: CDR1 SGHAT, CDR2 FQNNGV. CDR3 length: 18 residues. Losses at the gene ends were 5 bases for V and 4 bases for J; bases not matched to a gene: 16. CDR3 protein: CASSPGGSSGRFTETQYF. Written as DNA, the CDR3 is TGTGCCAGCAGCCCAGGGGGCTCTAGCGGGAGATTTACAGAGACCCAGTACTTC.

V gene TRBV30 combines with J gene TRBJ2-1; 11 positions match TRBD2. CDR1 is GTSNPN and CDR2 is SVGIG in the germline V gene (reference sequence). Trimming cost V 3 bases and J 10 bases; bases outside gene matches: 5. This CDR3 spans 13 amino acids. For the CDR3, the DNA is TGTGCCTGGAGACTAGCGGGAGTACGCGAGCAGTTCTTC. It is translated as CAWRLAGVREQFF.

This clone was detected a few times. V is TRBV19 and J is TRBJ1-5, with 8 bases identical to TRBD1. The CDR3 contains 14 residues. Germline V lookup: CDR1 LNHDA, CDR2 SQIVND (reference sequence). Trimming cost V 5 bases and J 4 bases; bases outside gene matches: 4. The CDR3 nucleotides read TGTGCCAGTAGTGGACAGGGCAGAAATCAGCCCCAGCATTTT. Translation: CASSGQGRNQPQHF. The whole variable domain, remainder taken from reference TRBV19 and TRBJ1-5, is DGGITQSPKYLFRKEGQNVTLSCEQNLNHDAMYWYRQDPGQGLRLIYYSQIVNDFQKGDIAEGYSVSREKKESFPLTVTSAQKNPTAFYLCASSGQGRNQPQHFGDGTRLSIL.

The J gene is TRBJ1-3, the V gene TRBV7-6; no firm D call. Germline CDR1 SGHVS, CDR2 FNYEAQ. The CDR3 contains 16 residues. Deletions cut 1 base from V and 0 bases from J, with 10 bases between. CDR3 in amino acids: CASSLGSGGSGNTIYF. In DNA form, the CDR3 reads TGTGCCAGCAGCTTAGGATCAGGAGGCTCTGGAAACACCATATATTTT.

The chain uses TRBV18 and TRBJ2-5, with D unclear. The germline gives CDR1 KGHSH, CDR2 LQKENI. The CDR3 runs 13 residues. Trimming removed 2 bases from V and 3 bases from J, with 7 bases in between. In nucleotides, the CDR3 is TGTGCCAGCTCACCATCACCTAAAGAGACCCAGTACTTC. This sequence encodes CASSPSPKETQYF.

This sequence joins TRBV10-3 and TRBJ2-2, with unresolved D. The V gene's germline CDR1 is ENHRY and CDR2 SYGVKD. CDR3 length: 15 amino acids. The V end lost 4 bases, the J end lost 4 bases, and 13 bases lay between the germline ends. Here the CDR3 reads CAISVQQSSTGELFF. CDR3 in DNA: TGTGCCATCAGTGTCCAACAGTCGAGCACCGGGGAGCTGTTTTTT.

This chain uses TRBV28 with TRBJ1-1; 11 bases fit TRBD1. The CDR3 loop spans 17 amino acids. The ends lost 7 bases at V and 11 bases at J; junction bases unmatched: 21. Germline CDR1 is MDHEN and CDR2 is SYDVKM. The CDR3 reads CASNKDRGRSVVNGAFF. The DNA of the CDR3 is TGTGCCAGCAACAAGGACAGGGGGCGATCGGTGGTGAACGGGGCTTTCTTT.

CDR3 in amino acids: CASSIASNEQFF. As DNA, the CDR3 is TGTGCCAGTAGTATAGCATCCAATGAGCAGTTCTTC. This chain links TRBV19 with TRBJ2-1; the D is unclear. Trimming took 1 base from V and 6 from J, leaving 4 bases between them. The CDR3 consists of 12 residues. From germline, CDR1 is LNHDA and CDR2 SQIVND (reference sequence). The full variable domain, in which reference TRBV19 and TRBJ2-1 provide the parts outside the CDR3, is DGGITQSPKYLFRKEGQNVTLSCEQNLNHDAMYWYRQDPGQGLRLIYYSQIVNDFQKGDIAEGYSVSREKKESFPLTVTSAQKNPTAFYLCASSIASNEQFFGPGTRLTVL.

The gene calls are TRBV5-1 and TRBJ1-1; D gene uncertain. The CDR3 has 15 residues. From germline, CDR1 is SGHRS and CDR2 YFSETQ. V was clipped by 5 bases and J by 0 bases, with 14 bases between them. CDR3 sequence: CASRSEAQVNTEAFF. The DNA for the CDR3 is TGCGCCAGCAGAAGTGAGGCCCAAGTGAACACTGAAGCTTTCTTT.